These 27 T cell receptor beta chains were all obtained from the same sample, sequenced in a study of T cell responses to AZD1222 COVID-19 vaccine. Method: immunoSEQ multiplex PCR; TCRdb's copy keeps in-frame clones and lacks some. The table shows 200,000 or so clones, with under 95% occurring only once. This sample comprised peripheral blood, obtained on day 0 of MenACWY control vaccination. The receptors were gathered from an adult in good health.

The chain recombines TRBV5-8 with TRBJ1-2, with D possibly being TRBD1 (5 bases). Germline V CDR1 and CDR2: SGHTS, YDEGEE. Trimming removed 1 base at V and 7 bases at J, with 11 bases between. The CDR3 contains 13 residues. The CDR3, as DNA: TGTGCCAGCAGCTTGTGGGGCCGGGGTGGCTACACCTTC. This gives the protein CASSLWGRGGYTF. Variable domain in full (rest from reference TRBV5-8 and TRBJ1-2): EAGVTQSPTHLIKTRGQQATLRCSPISGHTSVYWYQQALGLGLQFLLWYDEGEERNRGNFPPRFSGRQFPNYSSELNVNALELEDSALYLCASSLWGRGGYTFGSGTRLTVV.

The chain uses TRBV6-5 and TRBJ1-1, with 8 bases matching TRBD1. V lost 5 bases, J lost 0 bases, and 5 bases stayed unmatched. The CDR3 is 15 residues long. Germline lookup yields CDR1 MNHEY and CDR2 SVGAGI. The CDR3 DNA follows: TGTGCCAGCAGTCGAGGGACAGGCTTGAACACTGAAGCTTTCTTT. Protein: CASSRGTGLNTEAFF.

As DNA, the CDR3 is TGTGCCAGCAGTGAACCGGGACACGCCTACGAGCAGTACTTC. Residues: CASSEPGHAYEQYF. This chain uses TRBV2 with TRBJ2-7, with a possible D match to TRBD1 (6 bases). Looked up from germline, CDR1 is SNHLY and CDR2 is FYNNEI. Trimming took 2 bases from V and 2 from J, leaving 10 bases between them. The CDR3 contains 14 residues. Full variable domain (rest looked up from reference TRBV2 and TRBJ2-7): EPEVTQTPSHQVTQMGQEVILRCVPISNHLYFYWYRQILGQKVEFLVSFYNNEISEKSEIFDDQFSVERPDGSNFTLKIRSTKLEDSAMYFCASSEPGHAYEQYFGPGTRLTVT.

The V call is TRBV7-2, the J call TRBJ1-1; possibly TRBD1 for D (5 bases). The V and J ends lost 5 bases and 0 bases respectively, with 16 bases between them. This CDR3 spans 16 amino acids. The germline CDR1 and CDR2 sequences are SGHTA and FQGNSA. The CDR3 here is CASSPSTQGMNTEAFF. CDR3 DNA: TGTGCCAGCAGCCCTTCAACCCAGGGAATGAACACTGAAGCTTTCTTT.

The chain links TRBV7-9 to TRBJ1-1; weak D call: TRBD1 (6 bases). The V and J ends lost 5 bases and 1 base respectively, with 14 bases between them. The CDR3 consists of 15 residues. Germline lookup yields CDR1 SEHNR and CDR2 FQNEAQ (reference sequence). CDR3 amino acids: CASSQGGLRNTEAFF. CDR3 coding DNA: TGTGCCAGCAGCCAAGGGGGGCTGAGGAACACTGAAGCTTTCTTT.

The chain employs TRBV24-1 and TRBJ2-6; TRBD1 matches at 8 bases. With 10 bases clipped from V and 3 bases from J, the junction kept 10 bases outside the gene matches. The CDR3 has 16 amino acids. Germline-derived CDR1 and CDR2 are KGHDR and SFDVKD. Written as DNA, the CDR3 is TGTGCCACACACTGGGACAGGAGGGGTGGGGCCAACGTCCTGACTTTC. It is translated as CATHWDRRGGANVLTF.

The V call is TRBV5-1, the J call TRBJ1-1; tentatively, D is TRBD1 (6 bases). The germline V gene has CDR1 SGHRS and CDR2 YFSETQ. The V gene lost 2 bases and the J gene lost 1 base, with 9 bases spanning the gap. The CDR3 runs 14 residues. This chain's CDR3 is CASSFQDRNTEAFF. The CDR3 DNA is TGCGCCAGCAGCTTTCAGGACAGGAACACTGAAGCTTTCTTT.

V and J are TRBV29-1 and TRBJ1-1; 7 positions match TRBD1. The CDR3 runs to 14 residues. V was clipped by 5 bases and J by 3 bases; unmatched bases: 9. In germline, CDR1 is SQVTM, CDR2 ANQGSEA. In nucleotides, the CDR3 is TGCAGCGTTCGCAAATCCACAGGGGACACTGAAGCTTTCTTT. Translation gives CSVRKSTGDTEAFF.

This clone came up once. A junction boundary mismatches the germline segment, possibly from a read error. V gene TRBV4-2 combines with J gene TRBJ1-2; 8 nucleotides align to TRBD1. CDR1 and CDR2 from the germline V gene are LGHNA and YNFKEQ. CDR3 length: 14 amino acids. The CDR3 is CASSQDRTGKPSRF. DNA for the CDR3: TGTGCCAGCAGCCAAGACAGGACAGGGAAACCCTCCCGCTTC.

This chain connects TRBV25-1 to TRBJ1-4; D is unclear. The CDR3 runs to 18 residues. Germline values: CDR1 MGHDK, CDR2 SYGVNS. Trimming shortened V by 5 bases and J by 8 bases, and 27 bases separated the two germline ends. The CDR3 sequence: CASSTGGGGLSLMEKLFF. CDR3 in DNA: TGTGCCAGCAGTACCGGCGGAGGAGGGCTCTCATTAATGGAAAAACTGTTTTTT.

A few counts support this clone. The chain recombines TRBV5-1 with TRBJ2-7, with D possibly being TRBD2 (6 bases). CDR1 and CDR2 from the germline V gene are SGHRS and YFSETQ. The V end lost 2 bases, the J end lost 0 bases, and 9 bases lay between the germline ends. There are 14 residues in the CDR3. The CDR3 nucleotides read TGCGCCAGCAGCTTTAGCGGAGTCTCCTACGAGCAGTACTTC. This sequence encodes CASSFSGVSYEQYF.

The rearrangement uses TRBV28 and TRBJ1-2, with TRBD1 as a possible D gene (5 bases). Per the germline V gene, CDR1 is MDHEN and CDR2 is SYDVKM. Trimming removed 4 bases at V and 4 bases at J, with 19 bases between. This CDR3 is built from 16 residues. CDR3 in amino acids: CASSSWQGQSLYGYTF. CDR3 in DNA: TGTGCCAGCAGTTCCTGGCAGGGTCAGTCACTCTATGGCTACACCTTC.

This clone was counted a single time. The rearrangement uses TRBV30 and TRBJ2-1; D unclear. Germline CDR1 and CDR2: GTSNPN and SVGIG (reference sequence). The CDR3 consists of 11 residues. V was trimmed by 4 bases and J by 7 bases, leaving 8 bases between them. The CDR3 DNA reads TGTGCCTGGACGCGCGCGAATGAGCAGTTCTTC. It codes for CAWTRANEQFF.

This rearrangement joins TRBV9 to TRBJ1-1; D possibly corresponds to TRBD1 (5 bases). The CDR3 spans 16 residues. From germline, CDR1 is SGDLS and CDR2 YYNGEE. The V gene lost 0 bases and the J gene lost 1 base, with 13 bases spanning the gap. The CDR3 nucleotides read TGTGCCAGCAGCGTAGATATGACAGAACAGAACACTGAAGCTTTCTTT. Translation: CASSVDMTEQNTEAFF.

The gene calls are TRBV11-2 and TRBJ1-2; 10 bases fit TRBD1. V dropped 4 bases and J dropped 4; count of bases not matched to a gene: 3. This CDR3 region has 14 residues. Germline CDR1 SGHAT, CDR2 FQNNGV. The chain's CDR3 is CASSSGTGVYGYTF. The CDR3 DNA is TGTGCCAGCAGCTCCGGGACAGGGGTCTATGGCTACACCTTC.

The chain uses TRBV12-5 and TRBJ2-1; D is unresolved. Trimming cost V 0 bases and J 2 bases, with 5 bases left between them. Germline V gene sequence: CDR1 LGHNT, CDR2 FRNRAP. The CDR3 consists of 14 residues. The CDR3 reads CASGLVPAYNEQFF. The CDR3 DNA reads TGTGCTAGTGGTTTGGTGCCGGCCTACAATGAGCAGTTCTTC.

The chain recombines TRBV7-2 with TRBJ1-2; possibly TRBD1 for D (6 bases). The CDR3 is 13 amino acids. Trimming removed 5 bases from V and 8 bases from J, with 15 bases in between. Germline V CDR1 and CDR2: SGHTA, FQGNSA. The chain's CDR3 is CASSPGVLRGYTF. The DNA of the CDR3 is TGTGCCAGCAGCCCAGGGGTCCTGCGAGGCTACACCTTC.

This chain uses TRBV9 with TRBJ1-4; possible D gene TRBD1, 5 bases. CDR1 and CDR2 from the germline V gene are SGDLS and YYNGEE. V was cut by 4 bases and J by 10 bases, with 14 bases left in between. The CDR3 consists of 13 residues. CDR3 amino acids: CASSPDPGGKLFF. The CDR3 coding sequence is TGTGCCAGCAGCCCTGACCCTGGGGGAAAACTGTTTTTT.

V gene TRBV3-1 (or the pseudogene TRBV3-2) combines with J gene TRBJ1-2, with a weak D call TRBD1 (5 bases). The CDR3 is made up of 14 amino acids. V gave up 4 bases and J gave up 6 bases, with 15 bases separating them. Germline CDR1 is LGHDT and CDR2 is YNNKEL (reference sequence). CDR3 region: CASSPGTGGNGYTF. CDR3 nucleotide sequence: TGTGCCAGCAGCCCAGGGACGGGGGGGAATGGCTACACCTTC.

The rearrangement links TRBV12-3 or TRBV12-4 to TRBJ1-2, with no clear D. This CDR3 comprises 12 residues. The V gene lost 5 bases and the J gene lost 8 bases, with 12 bases spanning the gap. For the CDR3, the DNA is TGTGCCAGCAGTCTCCGCCCCGACGGCTACACCTTC. Its protein product is CASSLRPDGYTF.

The rearrangement links TRBV2 to TRBJ1-5; 7 nucleotides line up with TRBD1. The CDR3 has 16 residues. Germline assignment: CDR1 SNHLY and CDR2 FYNNEI. With V trimmed by 6 bases and J by 7 bases, 15 bases remained unmatched. The CDR3 DNA sequence: TGTGCCAGCAGCTGGGGACAGTTCCTCTCGAACCAGCCCCAGCATTTT. Translating it yields CASSWGQFLSNQPQHF. The variable domain in full, completed from reference TRBV2 and TRBJ1-5, reads EPEVTQTPSHQVTQMGQEVILRCVPISNHLYFYWYRQILGQKVEFLVSFYNNEISEKSEIFDDQFSVERPDGSNFTLKIRSTKLEDSAMYFCASSWGQFLSNQPQHFGDGTRLSIL.

This clone was counted a single time. CDR3 sequence: CASSPGQRLEKLFF. The CDR3 nucleotides are TGTGCCAGCAGTCCGGGACAGAGGTTAGAAAAACTGTTTTTT. This chain uses TRBV7-2 with TRBJ1-4; 7 bases fit TRBD1. The germline V gene encodes CDR1 SGHTA and CDR2 FQGNSA. Losses at the gene ends were 6 bases for V and 8 bases for J; bases not matched to a gene: 9. This CDR3 is 14 amino acids long.

The chain uses TRBV10-2 and TRBJ1-4; 7 bases align to TRBD1. V shed 4 bases and J 7 bases; nucleotides not matched to a gene: 0. Germline V lookup: CDR1 WSHSY, CDR2 SAAADI. This CDR3 has 12 amino acids. CDR3: CASSGQGEKLFF. CDR3 in DNA: TGCGCCAGCAGTGGACAGGGTGAAAAACTGTTTTTT.

V usage is TRBV18 and J usage is TRBJ2-4, with D possibly being TRBD1 (5 bases). The germline CDR1 and CDR2 sequences are KGHSH and LQKENI. Trimming took 2 bases from V and 0 from J, leaving 14 bases between them. The CDR3 is 17 amino acids. In nucleotides, the CDR3 is TGTGCCAGCTCACCATCCCCGCAGGGAAGAGCCAAAAACATTCAGTACTTC. The encoded protein is CASSPSPQGRAKNIQYF.

This chain uses TRBV6-5 with TRBJ2-7, with 8 bases matching TRBD1. From germline, CDR1 is MNHEY and CDR2 SVGAGI. There are 15 residues in the CDR3. After removal of 6 bases from V and 4 bases from J, the junction contained 11 bases not matched to a gene. The CDR3 region has the DNA TGTGCCAGCAGCGTACCGGGACAGGCGGGATACGAGCAGTACTTC. Translation: CASSVPGQAGYEQYF.

As regards this clone: An end of the junction does not agree with germline; a read error may underlie this. The chain links TRBV7-8 to TRBJ1-1; 9 nucleotides agree with TRBD1. Per the germline V gene, CDR1 is SGHVS and CDR2 is FQNEAQ. CDR3 size: 15 residues. The CDR3 sequence is CASTLQGQGNTEAFF. CDR3 nucleotide sequence: TGTGCCAGCACCTTACAGGGACAGGGAAACACTGAAGCTTTCTTT.

The chain joins TRBV2 to TRBJ1-2; D is undetermined. The CDR3 runs to 13 residues. V was cut by 0 bases and J by 5 bases, with 7 bases left in between. Germline-derived CDR1 and CDR2 are SNHLY and FYNNEI. The CDR3 here is CASSEALAYGYTF. The CDR3, as DNA: TGTGCCAGCAGTGAAGCCCTCGCTTATGGCTACACCTTC.